The 3 T cell receptor beta chains below were found in one sample sequenced in a study of cytomegalovirus exposure and HLA in healthy donors. Vbeta (60) and Jbeta (13) primers were used in the PCR. Clones were sequenced by immunoSEQ multiplex PCR, and TCRdb holds only the in-frame ones, with some missing. This table holds about 55,000 clones, 65% to 85% found once. The sample was PBMCs. The receptor source for this set is a female donor in good health and CMV-seronegative.

This clone was detected only a few times. The V gene is TRBV6-5, the J gene TRBJ1-2; 9 nucleotides agree with TRBD1. This CDR3 contains 14 residues. V was pared by 5 bases and J by 7 bases, with 8 bases of the junction left unmatched. Looked up from germline, CDR1 is MNHEY and CDR2 is SVGAGI. The CDR3 DNA follows: TGTGCCAGCAGTACTTTACAGGGGGCCTCTGGCTACACCTTC. It is translated as CASSTLQGASGYTF.

The genes are TRBV27 and TRBJ2-2; 14 positions match TRBD2. This CDR3 is 17 amino acids long. J gave up 2 bases and V 3 bases, and 2 bases lay outside the gene matches. From germline, CDR1 is MNHEY and CDR2 SMNVEV (reference sequence). In nucleotides, the CDR3 is TGTGCCAGCAGTTTGGGACTAGCGGGAGTAAACACCGGGGAGCTGTTTTTT. Its translation: CASSLGLAGVNTGELFF.

The CDR3 sequence: CASTPGLAANTGELFF. The CDR3 DNA is TGTGCCAGCACTCCGGGACTAGCGGCAAACACCGGGGAGCTGTTTTTT. V usage is TRBV27 and J usage is TRBJ2-2; TRBD2 matches 11 bases. The germline CDR1 and CDR2 sequences are MNHEY and SMNVEV (reference sequence). Losses at the gene ends were 7 bases for V and 2 bases for J; bases not matched to a gene: 6. This CDR3 is built from 16 residues.